Presented here are 8 T cell receptor beta chains from one specimen sequenced in a study of blood T cell repertoires in COVID-19. Sequencing used immunoSEQ multiplex PCR; TCRdb keeps in-frame clones, though not all of them. The sample includes 150,000 to 200,000 clones, 80% to 85% of them seen just once. The sequencing input was PBMCs or T cells enriched from blood (not recorded which). All receptors come from an older man who had been exposed to COVID-19.

The V and J genes are TRBV5-1 and TRBJ2-3; TRBD1 might be the D (5 bases). V shed 0 bases and J shed 2 bases, with 7 bases lying between them. Germline lookup yields CDR1 SGHRS and CDR2 YFSETQ. This CDR3 is built from 14 residues. In DNA form, the CDR3 reads TGCGCCAGCAGCTTGGGACAGAACACAGATACGCAGTATTTT. Translation gives CASSLGQNTDTQYF.

The V call is TRBV19, the J call TRBJ2-1; a weak D match, TRBD2 (7 bases). Trimming left V 5 bases short and J 4 bases short, with 18 bases between. Per the germline V gene, CDR1 is LNHDA and CDR2 is SQIVND (reference sequence). CDR3 size: 16 residues. CDR3: CASSPLGGGQYNEQFF. CDR3 bases: TGTGCCAGTAGTCCCCTTGGCGGGGGCCAGTACAATGAGCAGTTCTTC.

J is TRBJ2-5 and V is TRBV7-8; D might be TRBD2 (7 bases). Trimming pared 5 bases from V and 5 bases from J, leaving 12 bases between. The V gene's germline CDR1 is SGHVS and CDR2 FQNEAQ. CDR3 length: 13 amino acids. The CDR3 region has the DNA TGTGCCAGCAGCAAGGGGAGGGGGGAGACCCAGTACTTC. This encodes CASSKGRGETQYF.

Comment on this clone: Within the sample, other DNA sequences also encode this same CDR3. The chain employs TRBV7-3 and TRBJ1-1, with a weak D call TRBD1 (5 bases). CDR3 size: 13 residues. Trimming shortened V by 2 bases and J by 3 bases, and 7 bases separated the two germline ends. CDR1 is SGHTA and CDR2 is FQGTGA in the germline V gene. CDR3 in DNA: TGTGCCAGCAGCTTACAGGGCTACACTGAAGCTTTCTTT. Its translation is CASSLQGYTEAFF. The full variable domain, in which reference TRBV7-3 and TRBJ1-1 provide the parts outside the CDR3, is GAGVSQTPSNKVTEKGKYVELRCDPISGHTALYWYRQSLGQGPEFLIYFQGTGAADDSGLPNDRFFAVRPEGSVSTLKIQRTERGDSAVYLCASSLQGYTEAFFGQGTRLTVV.

The V gene is TRBV30, the J gene TRBJ1-1; 9 bases map to TRBD1. J gave up 11 bases and V 5 bases, and 6 bases lay outside the gene matches. This CDR3 is 11 amino acids long. The germline V gene encodes CDR1 GTSNPN and CDR2 SVGIG (reference sequence). CDR3 coding DNA: TGTGCCTGGGAGGGGACAGGGTGGGCTTTCTTT. Translation: CAWEGTGWAFF.

As regards this clone: In the same sample, other DNA sequences code for this CDR3. The chain carries TRBV2 and TRBJ1-5; TRBD1 aligns across 7 bases. J was trimmed by 2 bases and V by 2 bases; bases with no gene match: 0. The CDR3 is 14 residues long. The germline CDR1 and CDR2 sequences are SNHLY and FYNNEI. CDR3 coding DNA: TGTGCCAGCAGTGAACAGGGGGGCAATCAGCCCCAGCATTTT. Residues: CASSEQGGNQPQHF.

The rearrangement uses TRBV6-5 and TRBJ2-2, with TRBD1 matching over 7 bases. CDR3 length equals 15 residues. Losses at the gene ends were 6 bases for V and 6 bases for J; bases not matched to a gene: 10. Germline values: CDR1 MNHEY, CDR2 SVGAGI. The DNA of the CDR3 is TGTGCCAGCAGATTAGACAGGGTAAAGTCCGGGGAGCTGTTTTTT. Residues: CASRLDRVKSGELFF.

The rearrangement uses TRBV12-3 or TRBV12-4 and TRBJ2-2; D call uncertain. V lost 5 bases and J lost 5, with 6 bases in between. This CDR3 comprises 12 residues. The CDR3 sequence is CASSPLTGELFF. In DNA form, the CDR3 reads TGTGCCAGCAGTCCTCTGACCGGGGAGCTGTTTTTT.